This T cell receptor beta chain was found in a study of T cell repertoires in cytomegalovirus infection. As for the study in general: Shared public TCR beta signatures pointed to both CMV infection and a matching HLA type. Study results and limitations: Clonotype analysis showed dominance of the ex vivo response by HLA-C-restricted CMV-specific TCR beta clonotypes. Carriage of CMV together with the relevant HLA was identifiable through cumulative public TCR beta family frequency.

Via MiXCR, TCRdb re-called the reads, giving one row per CDR3 protein. The table records around 530,000 distinct CDR3 sequences, around a quarter of them present only once. On this clonotype: Its antigen remains unknown.

The CDR3 length is 14 residues. J was trimmed by 5 bases and V by 6 bases; bases with no gene match: 9. V and J are TRBV12-3 or TRBV12-4 and TRBJ2-5, with 7 bases identical to TRBD1. The sample was PBMCs. The TCR was taken from a human donor in good health (CMV status not recorded). Some clones in this sample may be carry-over from other donors' samples. In DNA, the CDR3 is TGTGCCAGCAGGCAGACAGGGTCTTGGGAGACCCAGTACTTC. Translating it yields CASRQTGSWETQYF.